What follows are 14 T cell receptor beta chains derived from one specimen sequenced in a study of immune characteristics of hereditary and idiopathic chronic pancreatitis. The table came from immunoSEQ multiplex PCR; TCRdb's copy has only in-frame clones and leaves some out. Among about 15,000 clones listed, less than 85% were seen once. Chronic pancreatitis tissue was collected during total pancreatectomy with islet autotransplantation. The sample comprised pancreas tissue with hereditary chronic pancreatitis. These receptors came from a human donor with chronic pancreatitis.

This clone showed up just once. Here the CDR3 reads CASSQGTSGSEQFF. CDR3 bases: TGCGCCAGCAGTCAGGGGACTAGCGGGAGTGAGCAGTTCTTC. The V and J genes are TRBV5-1 and TRBJ2-1; 14 nucleotides agree with TRBD2. The CDR3 is made up of 14 amino acids. After removal of 5 bases from V and 9 bases from J, the junction contained 4 bases not matched to a gene. The germline V gene encodes CDR1 SGHRS and CDR2 YFSETQ. The full variable domain, its missing parts supplied by reference TRBV5-1 and TRBJ2-1, is KAGVTQTPRYLIKTRGQQVTLSCSPISGHRSVSWYQQTPGQGLQFLFEYFSETQRNKGNFPGRFSGRQFSNSRSEMNVSTLELGDSALYLCASSQGTSGSEQFFGPGTRLTVL.

This clone is labeled medium-sized (0.01 to 0.1%). At the DNA level, this CDR3 is encoded by other sequences in the same sample as well. The gene calls are TRBV5-4 and TRBJ1-1; TRBD1 might be the D (6 bases). The V gene's germline CDR1 is SGHNT and CDR2 YYREEE (reference sequence). Trimming removed 4 bases from V and 1 base from J, with 11 bases in between. CDR3 length: 14 residues. The CDR3 DNA is TGTGCCAGCAGCCACAAACAGGGGAACACTGAAGCTTTCTTT. It codes for CASSHKQGNTEAFF.

The chain uses TRBV4-2 and TRBJ2-3; 7 bases align to TRBD2. There are 16 residues in the CDR3. Germline CDR1 and CDR2: LGHNA and YNFKEQ. Trimming removed 3 bases from V and 0 bases from J; junction bases left unmatched: 6. Written as DNA, the CDR3 is TGTGCCAGCAGCCATCCAGAGGGACTAAGCACAGATACGCAGTATTTT. Protein product: CASSHPEGLSTDTQYF.

This CDR3 is CASSPRTSGRTDTQYF. For the CDR3, the DNA is TGTGCCAGCAGTCCCCGGACTAGCGGGAGGACAGATACGCAGTATTTT. The rearrangement joins TRBV7-2 to TRBJ2-3; 14 nucleotides match TRBD2. Trimming removed 6 bases from V and 3 bases from J; junction bases left unmatched: 5. CDR1 and CDR2 from the germline V gene are SGHTA and FQGNSA. The CDR3 has 16 residues.

The gene calls are TRBV28 and TRBJ1-4; unclear D gene. The CDR3 length is 19 residues. Germline values: CDR1 MDHEN, CDR2 SYDVKM. V was pared by 5 bases and J by 7 bases, with 29 bases between. CDR3 loop: CASSKGWSKNNVGGEKLFF. The CDR3 coding sequence is TGTGCCAGCAGTAAAGGGTGGTCCAAAAACAACGTCGGTGGTGAAAAACTGTTTTTT.

V gene TRBV4-1 combines with J gene TRBJ1-6; D not certain. The V and J ends lost 1 base and 6 bases respectively, with 13 bases between them. The CDR3 is made up of 16 amino acids. Germline CDR1 MGHRA, CDR2 YSYEKL. Written as DNA, the CDR3 is TGCGCCAGCAGCCAAGTCGCCGGAGCAAGTAATTCACCCCTCCACTTT. It specifies CASSQVAGASNSPLHF.

This clone was recorded once. The J gene is TRBJ2-1, the V gene TRBV5-5, with a possible D match to TRBD1 (7 bases). CDR3 length: 15 amino acids. From germline, CDR1 is SGHKS and CDR2 YYEKEE (reference sequence). Trimming stripped 5 bases from V and 0 bases from J, with 12 bases between. The CDR3, as DNA: TGTGCCAGCAGTCAGGGGGGCGGCTCCTACAATGAGCAGTTCTTC. It translates to CASSQGGGSYNEQFF.

The genes are TRBV7-3 and TRBJ2-1; no clear D gene. Germline V CDR1 and CDR2: SGHTA, FQGTGA. There are 13 residues in the CDR3. The germline V and J ends were trimmed by 1 base and 7 bases, with 8 bases remaining between them. In DNA, the CDR3 is TGTGCCAGCAGCTTAAATGCGGAAAATGAGCAGTTCTTC. It yields the protein CASSLNAENEQFF.

The V gene is TRBV19, the J gene TRBJ2-3; D remains ambiguous. The CDR3 is 15 amino acids. V lost 5 bases and J 2 bases, leaving 14 bases between the germline ends. Germline V lookup: CDR1 LNHDA, CDR2 SQIVND (reference sequence). CDR3 loop: CASSPSLEPTDTQYF. The CDR3 bases are TGTGCCAGTAGTCCGTCGTTGGAACCCACAGATACGCAGTATTTT.

This clone turned up a few times. DNA of the CDR3: TGTGCCAGTAGGGTCTTGGGGTACAACACTGAAGCTTTCTTT. This gives the protein CASRVLGYNTEAFF. V gene TRBV19 combines with J gene TRBJ1-1; no firm D call. The CDR3 has 14 amino acids. The V gene lost 6 bases and the J gene lost 2 bases, with 13 bases spanning the gap. Per germline, CDR1 LNHDA and CDR2 SQIVND (reference sequence). Looking up the rest from reference TRBV19 and TRBJ1-1 gives the full variable domain: DGGITQSPKYLFRKEGQNVTLSCEQNLNHDAMYWYRQDPGQGLRLIYYSQIVNDFQKGDIAEGYSVSREKKESFPLTVTSAQKNPTAFYLCASRVLGYNTEAFFGQGTRLTVV.

This clone was observed once. The chain is built from TRBV19 and TRBJ2-3, with D perhaps matching TRBD2 (5 bases). The V and J ends lost 11 bases and 1 base respectively, with 10 bases between them. CDR1 is LNHDA and CDR2 is SQIVND in the germline V gene (reference sequence). The CDR3 is made up of 12 amino acids. In nucleotides, the CDR3 is TGTGCCTCAGGAGGACGCACAGATACGCAGTATTTT. It yields the protein CASGGRTDTQYF. The entire variable domain, with the rest obtained from reference TRBV19 and TRBJ2-3, is as follows: DGGITQSPKYLFRKEGQNVTLSCEQNLNHDAMYWYRQDPGQGLRLIYYSQIVNDFQKGDIAEGYSVSREKKESFPLTVTSAQKNPTAFYLCASGGRTDTQYFGPGTRLTVL.

The rearrangement uses TRBV2 and TRBJ2-3, with a weak D call TRBD1 (6 bases). The CDR3 is 14 amino acids. The germline CDR1 and CDR2 sequences are SNHLY and FYNNEI. The V and J ends lost 8 bases and 0 bases respectively, with 12 bases between them. CDR3 amino acids: CASWGPPSTDTQYF. The CDR3 coding sequence is TGTGCCAGCTGGGGGCCTCCTAGCACAGATACGCAGTATTTT.

This clone was seen a handful of times. The chain uses TRBV19 and TRBJ1-2; 8 nucleotides agree with TRBD1. Unmatched junction bases numbered 0, after V lost 6 bases and J lost 6 bases. Germline V gene data show CDR1 as LNHDA and CDR2 as SQIVND (reference sequence). The CDR3 spans 11 residues. CDR3 protein: CASRQGDGYTF. The CDR3 DNA reads TGTGCCAGTAGACAGGGGGATGGCTACACCTTC.

This clone is medium-sized by share. The V call is TRBV6-5, the J call TRBJ2-7; 10 bases line up with TRBD1. The V gene end was trimmed by 6 bases and the J gene end by 6 bases; junction bases not matched to a gene: 11. The germline V gene has CDR1 MNHEY and CDR2 SVGAGI. This CDR3 comprises 15 residues. CDR3 coding DNA: TGTGCCAGCAGGCGACGACAGGGGGCGCGAGGCGAGCAGTACTTC. It translates to CASRRRQGARGEQYF.